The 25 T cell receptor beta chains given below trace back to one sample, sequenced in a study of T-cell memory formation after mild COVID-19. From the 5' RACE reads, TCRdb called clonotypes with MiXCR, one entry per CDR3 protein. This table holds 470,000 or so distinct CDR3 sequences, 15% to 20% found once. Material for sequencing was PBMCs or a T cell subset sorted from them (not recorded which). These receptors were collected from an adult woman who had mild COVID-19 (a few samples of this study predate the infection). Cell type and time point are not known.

CDR3 sequence: CATSDDSTGELFF. The CDR3 DNA sequence: TGTGCCACCAGTGATGACAGCACCGGGGAGCTGTTTTTT. The chain recombines TRBV24-1 with TRBJ2-2, with D possibly TRBD1 on 5 matching bases. CDR1 KGHDR and CDR2 SFDVKD come from the germline V gene. Trimming removed 3 bases from V and 4 bases from J, with 5 bases in between. This CDR3 is built from 13 residues.

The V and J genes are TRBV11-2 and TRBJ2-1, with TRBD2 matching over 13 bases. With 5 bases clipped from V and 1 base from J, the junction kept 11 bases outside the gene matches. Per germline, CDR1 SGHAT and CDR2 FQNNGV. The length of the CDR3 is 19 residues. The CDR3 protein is CASSRPGLAGYRSYNEQFF. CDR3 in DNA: TGTGCCAGCAGCCGGCCGGGACTAGCGGGGTACAGGTCCTACAATGAGCAGTTCTTC.

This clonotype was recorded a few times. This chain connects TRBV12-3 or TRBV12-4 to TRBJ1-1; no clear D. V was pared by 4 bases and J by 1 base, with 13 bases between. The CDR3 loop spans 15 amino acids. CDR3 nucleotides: TGTGCCAGCAGTTACCCACCCGCAGGGAACACTGAAGCTTTCTTT. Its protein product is CASSYPPAGNTEAFF.

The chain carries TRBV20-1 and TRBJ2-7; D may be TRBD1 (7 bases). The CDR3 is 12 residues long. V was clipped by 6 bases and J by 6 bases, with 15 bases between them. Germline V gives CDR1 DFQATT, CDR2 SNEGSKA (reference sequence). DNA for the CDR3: TGCAGTGCCACGGCAGGGGGAGGCGAGCAGTACTTC. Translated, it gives CSATAGGGEQYF.

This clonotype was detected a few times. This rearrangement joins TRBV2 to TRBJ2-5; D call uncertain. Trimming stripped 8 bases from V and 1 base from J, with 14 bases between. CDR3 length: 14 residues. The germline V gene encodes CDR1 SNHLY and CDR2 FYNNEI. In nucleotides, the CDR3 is TGTGCCAGCGTTTTGATGCAGATCCAAGAGACCCAGTACTTC. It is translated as CASVLMQIQETQYF.

The CDR3 sequence is CASSLRPVGNEQFF. CDR3 nucleotides: TGTGCCAGCAGCCTCCGACCCGTGGGCAATGAGCAGTTCTTC. V usage is TRBV12-3 or TRBV12-4 and J usage is TRBJ2-1, with no clear D. The V gene lost 6 bases and the J gene lost 6 bases, with 15 bases spanning the gap. The CDR3 extends over 14 amino acids.

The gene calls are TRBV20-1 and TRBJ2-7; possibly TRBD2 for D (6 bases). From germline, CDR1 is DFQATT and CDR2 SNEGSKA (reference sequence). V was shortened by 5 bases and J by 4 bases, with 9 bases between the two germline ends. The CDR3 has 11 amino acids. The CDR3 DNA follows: TGCAGTGCTCCAGGGAGGTACGAGCAGTACTTC. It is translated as CSAPGRYEQYF.

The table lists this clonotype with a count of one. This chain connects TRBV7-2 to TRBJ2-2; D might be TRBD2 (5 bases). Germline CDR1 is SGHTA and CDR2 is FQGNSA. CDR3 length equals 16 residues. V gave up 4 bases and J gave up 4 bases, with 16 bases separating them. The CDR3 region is CASSSTTAGATGELFF. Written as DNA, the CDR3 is TGTGCCAGCAGCTCCACGACCGCGGGTGCCACCGGGGAGCTGTTTTTT.

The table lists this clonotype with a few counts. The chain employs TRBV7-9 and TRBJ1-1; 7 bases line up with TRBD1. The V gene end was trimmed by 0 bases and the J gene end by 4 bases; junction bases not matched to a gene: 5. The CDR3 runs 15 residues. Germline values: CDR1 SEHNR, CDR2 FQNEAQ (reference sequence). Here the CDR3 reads CASSLATAGGTEAFF. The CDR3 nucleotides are TGTGCCAGCAGCTTAGCGACGGCAGGGGGCACTGAAGCTTTCTTT.

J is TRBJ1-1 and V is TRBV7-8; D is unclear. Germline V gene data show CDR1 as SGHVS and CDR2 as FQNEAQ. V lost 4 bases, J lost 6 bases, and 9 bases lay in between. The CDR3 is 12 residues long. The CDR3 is CASSSGLAEAFF. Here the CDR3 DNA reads TGTGCCAGCAGCTCAGGCCTTGCTGAAGCTTTCTTT.

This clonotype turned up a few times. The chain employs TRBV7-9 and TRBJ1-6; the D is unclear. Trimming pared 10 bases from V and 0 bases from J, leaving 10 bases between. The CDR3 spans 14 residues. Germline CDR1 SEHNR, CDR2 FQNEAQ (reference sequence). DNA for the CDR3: TGTGCCACCTTGCCTAGCTCCTATAATTCACCCCTCCACTTT. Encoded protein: CATLPSSYNSPLHF.

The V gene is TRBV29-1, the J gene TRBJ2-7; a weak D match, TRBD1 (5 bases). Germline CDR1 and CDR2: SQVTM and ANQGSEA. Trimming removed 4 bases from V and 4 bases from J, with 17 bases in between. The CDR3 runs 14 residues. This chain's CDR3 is CSVGQQGLGYEQYF. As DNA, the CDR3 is TGCAGCGTTGGTCAGCAGGGATTGGGGTACGAGCAGTACTTC.

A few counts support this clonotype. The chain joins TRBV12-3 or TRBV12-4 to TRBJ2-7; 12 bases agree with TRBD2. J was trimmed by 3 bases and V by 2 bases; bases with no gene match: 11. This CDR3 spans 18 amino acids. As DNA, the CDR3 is TGTGCCAGCAGTTTATACCCTACTAGCGGGAGGTACATCTACGAGCAGTACTTC. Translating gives CASSLYPTSGRYIYEQYF.

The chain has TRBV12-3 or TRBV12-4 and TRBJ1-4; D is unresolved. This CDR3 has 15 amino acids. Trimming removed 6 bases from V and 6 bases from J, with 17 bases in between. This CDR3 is CASRPGGVRDEKLFF. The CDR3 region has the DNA TGTGCCAGCAGACCGGGTGGCGTCCGCGATGAAAAACTGTTTTTT.

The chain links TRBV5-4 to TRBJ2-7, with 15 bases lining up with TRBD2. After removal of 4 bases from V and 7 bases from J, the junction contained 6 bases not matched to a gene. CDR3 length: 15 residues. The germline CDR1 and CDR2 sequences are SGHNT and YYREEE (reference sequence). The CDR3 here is CASSPGTSGGREQYF. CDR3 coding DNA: TGTGCCAGCAGCCCCGGGACTAGCGGGGGGCGGGAGCAGTACTTC.

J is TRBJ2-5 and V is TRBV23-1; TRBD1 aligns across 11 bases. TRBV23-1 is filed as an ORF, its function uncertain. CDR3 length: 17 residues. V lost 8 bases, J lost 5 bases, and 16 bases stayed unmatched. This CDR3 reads CASGGQGVWPGKETQYF. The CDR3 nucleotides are TGCGCCAGCGGGGGACAGGGGGTATGGCCCGGCAAGGAGACCCAGTACTTC.

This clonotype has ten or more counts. The DNA of the CDR3 is TGCGCCAGCAGCCAAGGGATTTTCGGTAGCGGGGGGTACAATGAGCAGTTCTTC. Translating gives CASSQGIFGSGGYNEQFF. The chain joins TRBV4-1 to TRBJ2-1, with 10 bases lining up with TRBD2. Unmatched junction bases numbered 10, after V lost 1 base and J lost 4 bases. The germline V gene has CDR1 MGHRA and CDR2 YSYEKL. The CDR3 extends over 18 amino acids.

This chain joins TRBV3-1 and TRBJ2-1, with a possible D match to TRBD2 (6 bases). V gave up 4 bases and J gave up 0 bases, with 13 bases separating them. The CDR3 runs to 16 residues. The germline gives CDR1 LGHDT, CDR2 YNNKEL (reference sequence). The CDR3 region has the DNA TGTGCCAGCAGCCGCGGGATTCTGAGCTCCTACAATGAGCAGTTCTTC. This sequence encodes CASSRGILSSYNEQFF.

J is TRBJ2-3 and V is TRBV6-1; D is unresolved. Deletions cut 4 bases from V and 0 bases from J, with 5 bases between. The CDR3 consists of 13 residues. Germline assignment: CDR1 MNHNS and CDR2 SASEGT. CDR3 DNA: TGTGCCAGCAGTGTTTTCAGCACAGATACGCAGTATTTT. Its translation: CASSVFSTDTQYF.

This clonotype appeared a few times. In DNA, the CDR3 is TGCGCCAGCAGCCAAGGACGGGCGTCGGCTGAAGCTTTCTTT. Amino acids: CASSQGRASAEAFF. V and J are TRBV4-1 and TRBJ1-1, with D unresolved. Trimming left V 1 base short and J 6 bases short, with 12 bases between. Germline V CDR1 and CDR2: MGHRA, YSYEKL. CDR3 size: 14 residues.

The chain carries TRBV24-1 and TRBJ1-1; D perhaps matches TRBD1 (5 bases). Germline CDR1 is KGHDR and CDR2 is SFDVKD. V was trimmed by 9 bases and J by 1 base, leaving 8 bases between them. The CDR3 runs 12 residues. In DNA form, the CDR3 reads TGTGCCACCGCGACAGAGAACACTGAAGCTTTCTTT. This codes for CATATENTEAFF.

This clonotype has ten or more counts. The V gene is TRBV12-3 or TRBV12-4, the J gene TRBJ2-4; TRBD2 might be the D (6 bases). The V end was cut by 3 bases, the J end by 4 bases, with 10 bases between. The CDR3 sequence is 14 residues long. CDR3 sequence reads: CASSFGAGKNIQYF. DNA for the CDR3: TGTGCCAGCAGTTTCGGGGCGGGAAAAAACATTCAGTACTTC.

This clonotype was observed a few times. The CDR3 spells CAWSVSFGQQMYEQYF. CDR3 coding DNA: TGTGCCTGGAGTGTATCGTTCGGACAGCAGATGTACGAGCAGTACTTC. This chain connects TRBV30 to TRBJ2-7, with D possibly matching TRBD1 (6 bases). Trimming removed 0 bases from V and 4 bases from J, with 19 bases in between. Germline CDR1 and CDR2: GTSNPN and SVGIG (reference sequence). This CDR3 is built from 16 residues.

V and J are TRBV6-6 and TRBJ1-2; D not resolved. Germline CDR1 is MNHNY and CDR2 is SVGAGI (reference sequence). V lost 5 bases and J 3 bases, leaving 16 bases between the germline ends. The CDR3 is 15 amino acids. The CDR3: CASSRPAGQDYGYTF. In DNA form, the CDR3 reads TGTGCCAGCAGTCGCCCGGCGGGCCAGGACTATGGCTACACCTTC.

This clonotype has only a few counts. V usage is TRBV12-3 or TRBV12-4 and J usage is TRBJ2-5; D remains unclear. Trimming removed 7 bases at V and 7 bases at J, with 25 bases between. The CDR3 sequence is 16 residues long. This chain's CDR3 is CASTLGSIDPARTQYF. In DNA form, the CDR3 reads TGTGCCAGCACCCTGGGCTCGATTGACCCCGCAAGGACCCAGTACTTC.